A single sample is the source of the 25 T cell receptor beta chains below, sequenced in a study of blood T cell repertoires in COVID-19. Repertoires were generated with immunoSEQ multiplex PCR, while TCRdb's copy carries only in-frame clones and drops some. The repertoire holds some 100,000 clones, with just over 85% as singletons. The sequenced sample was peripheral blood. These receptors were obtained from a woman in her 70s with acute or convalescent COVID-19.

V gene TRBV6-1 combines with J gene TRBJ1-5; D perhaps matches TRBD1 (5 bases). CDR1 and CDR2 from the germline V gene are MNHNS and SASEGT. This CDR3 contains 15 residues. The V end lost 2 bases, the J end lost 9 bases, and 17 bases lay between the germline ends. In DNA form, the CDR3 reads TGTGCCAGCAGTGAATTAGGGGCAGACTCCGTGCCCCAGCATTTT. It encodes CASSELGADSVPQHF.

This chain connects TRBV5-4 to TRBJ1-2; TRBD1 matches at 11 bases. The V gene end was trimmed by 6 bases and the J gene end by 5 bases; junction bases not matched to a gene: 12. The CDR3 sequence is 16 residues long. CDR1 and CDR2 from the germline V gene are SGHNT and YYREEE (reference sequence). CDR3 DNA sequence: TGTGCCAGCATCCCAACGCCGGGACAGGGGGATTATGGCTACACCTTC. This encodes CASIPTPGQGDYGYTF.

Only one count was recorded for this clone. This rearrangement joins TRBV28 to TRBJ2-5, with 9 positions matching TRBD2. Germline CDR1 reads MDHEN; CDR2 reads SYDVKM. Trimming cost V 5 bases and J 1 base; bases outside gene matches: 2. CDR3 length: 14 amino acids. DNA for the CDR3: TGTGCCAGCAGTAGTAGCGGGGGCCAAGAGACCCAGTACTTC. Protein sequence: CASSSSGGQETQYF.

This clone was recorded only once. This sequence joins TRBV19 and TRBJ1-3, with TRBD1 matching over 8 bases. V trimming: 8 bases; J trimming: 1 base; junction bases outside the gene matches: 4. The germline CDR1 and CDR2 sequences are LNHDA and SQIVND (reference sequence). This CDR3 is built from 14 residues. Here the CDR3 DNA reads TGTGCCAGTGTTCAGGGGGCATCTGGAAACACCATATATTTT. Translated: CASVQGASGNTIYF.

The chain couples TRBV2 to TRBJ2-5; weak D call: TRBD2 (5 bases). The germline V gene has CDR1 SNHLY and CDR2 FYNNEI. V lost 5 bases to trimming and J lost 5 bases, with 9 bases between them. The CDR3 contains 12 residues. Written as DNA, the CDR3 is TGTGCCAGCAGTTCTAGCAGTGAGACCCAGTACTTC. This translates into CASSSSSETQYF.

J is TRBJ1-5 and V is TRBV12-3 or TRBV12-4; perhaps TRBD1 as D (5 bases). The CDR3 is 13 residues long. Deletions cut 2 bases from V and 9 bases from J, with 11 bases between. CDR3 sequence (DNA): TGTGCCAGCAGTTTACGGGACTCGGGGCCCCAGCATTTT. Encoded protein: CASSLRDSGPQHF.

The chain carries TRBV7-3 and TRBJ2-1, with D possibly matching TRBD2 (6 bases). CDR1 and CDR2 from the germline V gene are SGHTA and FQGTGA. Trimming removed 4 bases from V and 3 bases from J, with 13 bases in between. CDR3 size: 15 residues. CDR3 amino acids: CASSSDGGFYNEQFF. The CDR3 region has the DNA TGTGCCAGCAGCTCGGACGGGGGTTTCTACAATGAGCAGTTCTTC.

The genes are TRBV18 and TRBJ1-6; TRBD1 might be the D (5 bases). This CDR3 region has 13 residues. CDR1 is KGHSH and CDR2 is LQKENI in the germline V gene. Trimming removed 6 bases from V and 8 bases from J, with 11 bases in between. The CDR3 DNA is TGTGCCAGCTCCGAACAGGCGGATTCACCCCTCCACTTT. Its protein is CASSEQADSPLHF.

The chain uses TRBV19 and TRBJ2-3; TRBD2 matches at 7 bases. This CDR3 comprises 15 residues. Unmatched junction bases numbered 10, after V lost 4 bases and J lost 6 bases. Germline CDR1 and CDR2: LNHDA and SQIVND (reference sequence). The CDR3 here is CASSTRAGAGDTQYF. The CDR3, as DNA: TGTGCCAGTAGTACCAGGGCGGGAGCGGGGGATACGCAGTATTTT.

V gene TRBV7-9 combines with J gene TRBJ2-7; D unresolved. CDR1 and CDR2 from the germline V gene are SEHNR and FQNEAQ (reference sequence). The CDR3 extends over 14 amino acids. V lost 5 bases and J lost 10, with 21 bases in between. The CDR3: CASSPGAARQTQYF. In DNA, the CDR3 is TGTGCCAGCAGCCCAGGCGCAGCCCGTCAAACACAGTACTTC.

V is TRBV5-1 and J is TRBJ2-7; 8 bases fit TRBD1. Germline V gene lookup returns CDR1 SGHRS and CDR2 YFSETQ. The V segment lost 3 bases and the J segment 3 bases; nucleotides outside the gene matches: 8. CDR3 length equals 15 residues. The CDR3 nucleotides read TGCGCCAGCAGCTCCTCAGGACAGGGATACTACGAGCAGTACTTC. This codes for CASSSSGQGYYEQYF.

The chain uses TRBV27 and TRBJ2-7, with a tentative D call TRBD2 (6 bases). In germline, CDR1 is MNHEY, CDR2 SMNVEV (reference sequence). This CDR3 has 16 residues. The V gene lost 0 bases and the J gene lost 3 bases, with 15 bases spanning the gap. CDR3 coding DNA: TGTGCCAGCAGTTTATCGTGGGGGGTCGTCGTCTACGAGCAGTACTTC. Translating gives CASSLSWGVVVYEQYF.

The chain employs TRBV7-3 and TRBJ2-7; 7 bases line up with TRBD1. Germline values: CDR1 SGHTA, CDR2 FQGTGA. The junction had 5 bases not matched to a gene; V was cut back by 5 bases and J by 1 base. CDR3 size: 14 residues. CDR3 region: CASSPAGGSYEQYF. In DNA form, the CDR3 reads TGTGCCAGCAGCCCCGCAGGGGGTTCCTACGAGCAGTACTTC.

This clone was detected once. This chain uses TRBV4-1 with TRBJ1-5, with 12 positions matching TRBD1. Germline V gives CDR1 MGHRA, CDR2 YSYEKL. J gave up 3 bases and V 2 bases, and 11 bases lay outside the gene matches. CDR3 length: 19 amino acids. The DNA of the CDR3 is TGCGCCAGCAGCCAAACCCGGGACAGGGGGCGAAACCCCAATCAGCCCCAGCATTTT. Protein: CASSQTRDRGRNPNQPQHF.

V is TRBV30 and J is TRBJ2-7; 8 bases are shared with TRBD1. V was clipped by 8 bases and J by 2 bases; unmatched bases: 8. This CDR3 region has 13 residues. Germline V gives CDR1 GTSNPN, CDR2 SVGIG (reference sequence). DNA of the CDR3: TGTGCCAGTAGACAGGGGATGGCCTACGAGCAGTACTTC. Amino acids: CASRQGMAYEQYF.

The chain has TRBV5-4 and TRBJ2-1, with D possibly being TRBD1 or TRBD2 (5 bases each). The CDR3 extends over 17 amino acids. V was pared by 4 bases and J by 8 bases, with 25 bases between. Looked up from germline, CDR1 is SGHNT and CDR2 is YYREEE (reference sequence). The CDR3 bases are TGTGCCAGCAGCATGGGACGCCCGGAGTTGGTTACTGATGAGCAGTTCTTC. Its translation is CASSMGRPELVTDEQFF.

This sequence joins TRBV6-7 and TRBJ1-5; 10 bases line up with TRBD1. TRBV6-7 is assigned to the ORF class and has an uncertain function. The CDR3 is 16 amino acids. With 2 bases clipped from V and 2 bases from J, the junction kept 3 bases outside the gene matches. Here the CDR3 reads CASSYLGTGGNQPQHF. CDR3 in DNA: TGTGCCAGCAGTTACCTTGGGACAGGGGGCAATCAGCCCCAGCATTTT.

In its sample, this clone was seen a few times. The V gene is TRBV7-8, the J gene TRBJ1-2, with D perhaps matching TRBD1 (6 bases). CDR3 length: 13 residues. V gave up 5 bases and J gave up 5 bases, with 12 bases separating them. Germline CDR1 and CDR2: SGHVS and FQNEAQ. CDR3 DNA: TGTGCCAGCAGCCTAAGGACAGATTATGGCTACACCTTC. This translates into CASSLRTDYGYTF.

The DNA for the CDR3 is TGTGCCAGCAGTTACCCAGAAAGCAATCAGCCCCAGCATTTT. Translating gives CASSYPESNQPQHF. J is TRBJ1-5 and V is TRBV6-2 or TRBV6-3; D not certain. The germline V gene has CDR1 MNHEY and CDR2 SVGEGT. This CDR3 comprises 14 residues. Trimming removed 2 bases at V and 1 base at J, with 6 bases between.

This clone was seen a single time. CDR3 bases: TGCGCCAGCAGCTCCGGGACTAGCGGTAGCACAGATACGCAGTATTTT. It is translated as CASSSGTSGSTDTQYF. This chain uses TRBV5-1 with TRBJ2-3; 11 bases map to TRBD2. Germline trimming cut 3 bases from V and 0 bases from J; bases unmatched to any gene: 3. This CDR3 spans 16 amino acids. Germline V gene lookup returns CDR1 SGHRS and CDR2 YFSETQ.

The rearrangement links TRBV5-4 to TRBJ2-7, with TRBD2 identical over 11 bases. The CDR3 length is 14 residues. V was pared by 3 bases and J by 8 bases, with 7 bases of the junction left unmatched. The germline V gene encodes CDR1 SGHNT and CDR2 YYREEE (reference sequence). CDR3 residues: CASSSASGGNQQYF. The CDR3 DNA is TGTGCCAGCAGCTCGGCTAGCGGGGGGAATCAGCAGTACTTC.

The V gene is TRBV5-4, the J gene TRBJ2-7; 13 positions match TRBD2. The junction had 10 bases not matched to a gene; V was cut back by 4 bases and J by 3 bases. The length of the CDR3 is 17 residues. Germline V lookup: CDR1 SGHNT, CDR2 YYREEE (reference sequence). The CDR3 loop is CASSLDPLAGGFYEQYF. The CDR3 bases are TGTGCCAGCAGCCTGGACCCACTAGCGGGGGGGTTCTACGAGCAGTACTTC.

The CDR3 DNA sequence: TGTGCCAGCAGTTACGAAGGGGTGGTCGAAAAACTGTTTTTT. Its protein product is CASSYEGVVEKLFF. V and J are TRBV6-6 and TRBJ1-4; D is perhaps TRBD1 (5 bases). The ends were cut back, 2 bases at V and 8 bases at J, with 12 bases in the middle. From germline, CDR1 is MNHNY and CDR2 SVGAGI (reference sequence). The CDR3 sequence is 14 residues long.

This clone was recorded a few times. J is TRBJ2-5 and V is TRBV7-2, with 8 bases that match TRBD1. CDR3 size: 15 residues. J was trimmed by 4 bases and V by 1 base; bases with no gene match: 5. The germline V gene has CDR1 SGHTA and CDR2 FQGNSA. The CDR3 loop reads CASSLVYRGRETQYF. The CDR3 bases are TGTGCCAGCAGCTTAGTCTACAGGGGGAGAGAGACCCAGTACTTC.

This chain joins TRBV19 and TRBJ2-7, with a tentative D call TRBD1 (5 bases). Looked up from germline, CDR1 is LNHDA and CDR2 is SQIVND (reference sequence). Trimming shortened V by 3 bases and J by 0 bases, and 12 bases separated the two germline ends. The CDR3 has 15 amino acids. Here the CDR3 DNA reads TGTGCCAGTAGTATTCAGGGTTACAGCTCCTACGAGCAGTACTTC. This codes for CASSIQGYSSYEQYF.